The rows below give T cell receptor beta chains drawn from one sample of a study of T cell repertoires in cytomegalovirus infection. Their target antigens are unknown. TCRdb reanalysed the reads using MiXCR and keeps one entry per CDR3 protein. The sample gives 550,000 to 850,000 distinct CDR3 sequences, approximately 33% of which show up once; 15% to 20% is in the top ten. The material was cultured PBMCs, obtained from culture after CMV antigen stimulation. The receptors shown here come from a human donor in good health (CMV status not recorded). Some clones in this sample may be carry-over from other donors' samples. CDR3s leave out the opening cysteine and the closing phenylalanine or tryptophan. Fields, in order: V gene, D gene, J gene, CDR3 protein. The D gene is left open where the match is weak.

TRBV6-5	-	TRBJ2-1	ASLGTQNNEQF
TRBV14	TRBD1	TRBJ2-5	ASSPGTVQETQY
TRBV7-2	-	TRBJ2-1	ASSFPRESADNEQF
TRBV18	-	TRBJ2-3	ASHPRGTDTQY
TRBV28	-	TRBJ2-7	ASSFGASYEQY
TRBV12-3/TRBV12-4	-	TRBJ2-1	ASRLSTGDNEQF
TRBV12-3/TRBV12-4	-	TRBJ1-3	ASSPEGGATIY
TRBV27	-	TRBJ1-4	ASSLGSAPGKLF
TRBV11-2	TRBD2	TRBJ2-5	ASSLGGRERGGETQY
TRBV11-2	-	TRBJ2-7	ASSLGGGTIYEQY
TRBV7-2	-	TRBJ2-2	ASIISGPGELF
TRBV12-5	-	TRBJ2-2	ASGLGGSAGELF
TRBV11-3	TRBD2	TRBJ2-7	ASSLDPPGGADEQY
TRBV6-1	-	TRBJ2-7	ASSDGQAYEQY
TRBV19	-	TRBJ2-7	ASSIRPHLLGFYEQY
TRBV7-9	-	TRBJ2-6	ASSLSRGLSGANVLT